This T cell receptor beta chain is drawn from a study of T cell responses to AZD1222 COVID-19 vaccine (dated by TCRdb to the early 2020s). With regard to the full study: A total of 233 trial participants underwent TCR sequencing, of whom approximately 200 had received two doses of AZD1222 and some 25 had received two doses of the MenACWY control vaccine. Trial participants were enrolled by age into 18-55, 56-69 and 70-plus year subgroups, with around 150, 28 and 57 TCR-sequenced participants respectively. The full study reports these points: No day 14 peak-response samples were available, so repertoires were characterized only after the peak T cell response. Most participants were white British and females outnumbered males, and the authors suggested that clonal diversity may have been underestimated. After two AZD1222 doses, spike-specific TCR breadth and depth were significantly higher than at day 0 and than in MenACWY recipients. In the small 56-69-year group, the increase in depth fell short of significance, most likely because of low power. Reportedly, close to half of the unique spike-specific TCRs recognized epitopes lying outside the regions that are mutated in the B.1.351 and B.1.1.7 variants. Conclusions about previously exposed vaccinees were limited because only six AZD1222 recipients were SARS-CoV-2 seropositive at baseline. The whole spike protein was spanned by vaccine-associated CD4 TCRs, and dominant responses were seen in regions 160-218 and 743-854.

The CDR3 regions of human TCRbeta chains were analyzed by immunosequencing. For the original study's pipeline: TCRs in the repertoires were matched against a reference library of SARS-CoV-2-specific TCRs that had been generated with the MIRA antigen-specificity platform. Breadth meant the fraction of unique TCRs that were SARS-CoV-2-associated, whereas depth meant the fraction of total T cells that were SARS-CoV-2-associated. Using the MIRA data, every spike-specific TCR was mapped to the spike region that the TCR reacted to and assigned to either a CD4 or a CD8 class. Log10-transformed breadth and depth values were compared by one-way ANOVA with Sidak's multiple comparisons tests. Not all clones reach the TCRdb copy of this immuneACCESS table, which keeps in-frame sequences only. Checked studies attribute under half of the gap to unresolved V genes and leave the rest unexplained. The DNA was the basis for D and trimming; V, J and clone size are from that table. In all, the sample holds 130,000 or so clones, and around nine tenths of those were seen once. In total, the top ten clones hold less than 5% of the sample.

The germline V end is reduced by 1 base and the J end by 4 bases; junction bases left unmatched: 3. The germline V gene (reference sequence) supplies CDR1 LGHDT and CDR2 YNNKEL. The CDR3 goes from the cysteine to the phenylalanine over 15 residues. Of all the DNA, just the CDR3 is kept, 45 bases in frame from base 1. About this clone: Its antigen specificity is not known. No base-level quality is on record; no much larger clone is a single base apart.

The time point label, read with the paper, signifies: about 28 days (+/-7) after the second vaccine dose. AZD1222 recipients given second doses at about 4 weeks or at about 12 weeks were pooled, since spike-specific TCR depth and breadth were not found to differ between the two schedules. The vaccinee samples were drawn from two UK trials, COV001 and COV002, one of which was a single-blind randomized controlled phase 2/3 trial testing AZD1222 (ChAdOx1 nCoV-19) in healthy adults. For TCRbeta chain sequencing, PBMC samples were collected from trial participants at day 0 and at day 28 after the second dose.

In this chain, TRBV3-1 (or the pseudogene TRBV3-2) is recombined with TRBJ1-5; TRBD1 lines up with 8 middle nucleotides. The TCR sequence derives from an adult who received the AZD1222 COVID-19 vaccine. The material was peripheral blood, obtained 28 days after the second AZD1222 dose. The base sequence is TGTGCCAGCAGCCAAGGACGACAGGGGAATCAGCCCCAGCATTTT. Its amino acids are CASSQGRQGNQPQHF.